This TCR beta chain appears in the sequencing data of a study of Graves' ophthalmopathy and Graves' hyperthyroidism. Additional autoimmune diseases, uncontrolled infections, pregnancy or lactation disqualified patients. RNA transcripts provided the template for amplifying TCR beta CDR3 regions. HTBI primers primed a first-round RT-PCR, and a second-round multiplex PCR followed. TCRdb reprocessed the multiplex PCR reads via MiXCR and lists one record per CDR3 protein. The sample contains roughly 230,000 distinct CDR3 sequences, approximately 21% of which appear only once. In its sample, this clonotype was seen many times. Germline V CDR1 and CDR2: LNHDA, SQIVND (reference sequence). This CDR3 has 15 residues. V gave up 5 bases and J gave up 6 bases, with 17 bases separating them.

V and J are TRBV19 and TRBJ1-5; weak D call: TRBD1 (5 bases). The receptor was isolated from a woman in her fifties or sixties with Graves' ophthalmopathy. What was sequenced was peripheral blood. As DNA, the CDR3 is TGTGCCAGTAGTCTGGGACCCGAGGCTTTTCAGCCCCAGCATTTT. This codes for CASSLGPEAFQPQHF.